These 18 T cell receptor beta chains were all obtained from the same sample, sequenced in a study of low-dose radiotherapy and immunotherapy resistance in tumors. With TRAV- and TRBV-specific primers, first-strand cDNA was made, covering the alpha and beta chains. The TCRs were subjected to amplification over approximately 20 PCR cycles employing a constant-region primer in conjunction with a V-primer adapter. Using its own MiXCR run on the reads, TCRdb lists one record per CDR3 protein. The sample has over 9,000 distinct CDR3 sequences; 35% to 50% are singletons. The receptors originated from a human donor with advanced metastatic prostate, ovarian, gallbladder or colorectal cancer (not recorded which). This table probably holds off-target reads from a library built for another chain.

This rearrangement joins TRBV2 to TRBJ2-2; D is tentatively TRBD1 or TRBD2 (5 bases each). The CDR3 contains 18 residues. The V end was cut by 9 bases, the J end by 1 base, with 24 bases between. From germline, CDR1 is SNHLY and CDR2 FYNNEI. The CDR3 DNA follows: TGTGCCAGTCCCCGGAGACGGGGCATGATTCAGAACACCGGGGAGCTGTTTTTT. It yields the protein CASPRRRGMIQNTGELFF.

This rearrangement joins TRBV12-3 or TRBV12-4 to TRBJ1-1, with D hard to call. V was shortened by 6 bases and J by 11 bases, with 16 bases between the two germline ends. CDR3 length: 12 residues. CDR3 region: CASSYEGLGAFF. In nucleotides, the CDR3 is TGTGCCAGCAGCTACGAGGGCTTGGGGGCTTTCTTT.

The V gene is TRBV7-6, the J gene TRBJ2-7; the match to TRBD1 covers 8 bases. The CDR3 runs 13 residues. Germline lookup yields CDR1 SGHVS and CDR2 FNYEAQ. V lost 4 bases, J lost 6 bases, and 5 bases stayed unmatched. The chain's CDR3 is CASSSSQGAEQYF. The CDR3 nucleotides are TGTGCCAGCAGCTCCTCCCAGGGGGCCGAGCAGTACTTC.

The chain is built from TRBV5-3 and TRBJ2-4; D gene ambiguous. TRBV5-3 is designated an ORF whose function remains uncertain. Trimming removed 8 bases from V and 0 bases from J, with 15 bases in between. The CDR3 sequence is 15 residues long. CDR3 residues: CASSVTGSAKNIQYF. As DNA, the CDR3 is TGTGCCAGCAGCGTGACCGGTTCAGCCAAAAACATTCAGTACTTC.

Written as DNA, the CDR3 is TGTGCCAGTAGTATAGTTACTAGCAATCAGCCCCAGCATTTT. This encodes CASSIVTSNQPQHF. The rearrangement links TRBV19 to TRBJ1-5; D remains ambiguous. The V end was cut by 1 base, the J end by 0 bases, with 4 bases between. From germline, CDR1 is LNHDA and CDR2 SQIVND (reference sequence). The CDR3 covers 14 residues.

This chain joins TRBV2 and TRBJ2-7; D call uncertain. The CDR3 extends over 11 amino acids. Germline lookup yields CDR1 SNHLY and CDR2 FYNNEI. V shed 4 bases and J shed 2 bases, with 3 bases lying between them. CDR3 coding DNA: TGTGCCAGCAGTGCCACCTACGAGCAGTACTTC. As protein: CASSATYEQYF.

This clonotype was seen only a few times. The CDR3 sequence: CASSIISSSSYNEQFF. The CDR3 nucleotides read TGTGCCAGTAGTATAATCTCTTCAAGCTCCTACAATGAGCAGTTCTTC. The V gene is TRBV19, the J gene TRBJ2-1, with D hard to call. Germline V gives CDR1 LNHDA, CDR2 SQIVND (reference sequence). V lost 2 bases and J 0 bases, leaving 11 bases between the germline ends. The CDR3 is made up of 16 amino acids.

The V and J genes are TRBV6-2 or TRBV6-3 and TRBJ2-6; D remains ambiguous. Germline-derived CDR1 and CDR2 are MNHEY and SVGEGT. V lost 5 bases and J lost 1, with 21 bases in between. The length of the CDR3 is 19 residues. CDR3 amino acids: CASSLDGPSFVSGANVLTF. The CDR3, as DNA: TGTGCCAGCAGTCTGGACGGGCCTTCTTTTGTTTCTGGGGCCAACGTCCTGACTTTC.

The genes are TRBV10-2 and TRBJ1-1; D unresolved. The CDR3 extends over 14 amino acids. Germline CDR1 and CDR2: WSHSY and SAAADI. V lost 5 bases and J 0 bases, leaving 10 bases between the germline ends. The CDR3: CASSPGSMNTEAFF. The CDR3, as DNA: TGCGCCAGCAGTCCGGGAAGCATGAACACTGAAGCTTTCTTT.

The chain recombines TRBV2 with TRBJ1-5; D might be TRBD1 (6 bases). CDR3 size: 14 residues. CDR1 and CDR2 from the germline V gene are SNHLY and FYNNEI. The V end lost 6 bases, the J end lost 6 bases, and 15 bases lay between the germline ends. The CDR3 reads CASRAGVSGQPQHF. In DNA, the CDR3 is TGTGCCAGCAGAGCAGGGGTAAGCGGTCAGCCCCAGCATTTT. The entire variable domain, with the rest obtained from reference TRBV2 and TRBJ1-5, is as follows: EPEVTQTPSHQVTQMGQEVILRCVPISNHLYFYWYRQILGQKVEFLVSFYNNEISEKSEIFDDQFSVERPDGSNFTLKIRSTKLEDSAMYFCASRAGVSGQPQHFGDGTRLSIL.

The chain joins TRBV6-2 or TRBV6-3 to TRBJ2-1; D possibly corresponds to TRBD2 (6 bases). The CDR3 is 14 amino acids. The V and J ends lost 8 bases and 11 bases respectively, with 22 bases between them. The germline V gene encodes CDR1 MNHEY and CDR2 SVGEGT. The CDR3 sequence is CASGLGEVPMKQFF. The CDR3 DNA sequence: TGTGCCAGCGGTTTGGGGGAGGTGCCGATGAAGCAGTTCTTC.

This clonotype was picked up a small number of times. The chain carries TRBV19 and TRBJ2-2; a possible D gene is TRBD2 (5 bases). CDR3 length: 13 amino acids. Trimming removed 7 bases at V and 4 bases at J, with 10 bases between. Germline V gene sequence: CDR1 LNHDA, CDR2 SQIVND (reference sequence). The CDR3 here is CASTLSGTGELFF. The CDR3 DNA is TGTGCCAGTACCCTAAGCGGCACCGGGGAGCTGTTTTTT.

The rearrangement links TRBV15 to TRBJ2-6; D ambiguous. The CDR3 is 17 amino acids. Trimming shortened V by 0 bases and J by 4 bases, and 13 bases separated the two germline ends. Germline lookup yields CDR1 LNHNV and CDR2 YYDKDF (reference sequence). Here the CDR3 reads CATSRELIATGANVLTF. Here the CDR3 DNA reads TGTGCCACCAGCAGAGAGCTGATAGCCACCGGGGCCAACGTCCTGACTTTC.

The V and J genes are TRBV3-1 and TRBJ2-7; TRBD1 or TRBD2 may be the D gene (6 bases each). CDR3 length: 14 amino acids. Per the germline V gene, CDR1 is LGHDT and CDR2 is YNNKEL (reference sequence). V dropped 1 base and J dropped 5 bases, with 12 bases sitting between them. The CDR3 here is CASSQVGGRNEQYF. The CDR3 DNA sequence: TGTGCCAGCAGCCAAGTGGGGGGCAGAAACGAGCAGTACTTC.

The chain combines TRBV2 with TRBJ1-5; 8 bases match TRBD1. This CDR3 contains 15 residues. Germline V lookup: CDR1 SNHLY, CDR2 FYNNEI. The junction had 10 bases not matched to a gene; V was cut back by 6 bases and J by 6 bases. CDR3 sequence: CASRELTGGGQPQHF. The CDR3 DNA follows: TGTGCCAGCAGGGAACTTACAGGGGGAGGTCAGCCCCAGCATTTT.

The chain links TRBV12-3 or TRBV12-4 to TRBJ2-2; possible D gene TRBD1, 7 bases. This CDR3 is 16 amino acids long. Trimming stripped 7 bases from V and 2 bases from J, with 17 bases between. The CDR3 DNA reads TGTGCCAGCACGCCGGGGGACAGAAGAAACACCGGGGAGCTGTTTTTT. Translation: CASTPGDRRNTGELFF.

This clonotype turned up a few times. The gene calls are TRBV29-1 and TRBJ2-5; 9 positions match TRBD2. The CDR3 covers 14 residues. Trimming took 2 bases from V and 1 from J; bases not matched to a gene: 2. Germline assignment: CDR1 SQVTM and CDR2 ANQGSEA. The CDR3 coding sequence is TGCAGCGTTGAATGGCGGGAGGGCCAAGAGACCCAGTACTTC. Protein sequence: CSVEWREGQETQYF. The whole variable domain, remainder taken from reference TRBV29-1 and TRBJ2-5, is SAVISQKPSRDICQRGTSLTIQCQVDSQVTMMFWYRQQPGQSLTLIATANQGSEATYESGFVIDKFPISRPNLTFSTLTVSNMSPEDSSIYLCSVEWREGQETQYFGPGTRLLVL.

This clonotype was seen more than once but under ten times. The rearrangement joins TRBV29-1 to TRBJ1-1; possible D gene TRBD1, 5 bases. The germline gives CDR1 SQVTM, CDR2 ANQGSEA. This CDR3 comprises 12 residues. CDR3 nucleotide sequence: TGCACCGCCAGGTCGGGGGGCACTGAAGCTTTCTTT. This codes for CTARSGGTEAFF.